These 4 T cell receptor beta chains share one sample of origin, sequenced in a study of identical twins' blood T cells. TCRdb passed the 5' RACE reads through MiXCR, listing each CDR3 protein once. The table has 400,000 or so distinct CDR3 sequences, roughly 30% seen once. The material sequenced was PBMCs. The receptors come from a woman aged 18-49 years in good health.

This clonotype showed up just a few times. This chain uses TRBV6-5 with TRBJ1-2, with a weak D call TRBD1 (5 bases). CDR3 length: 13 residues. The germline CDR1 and CDR2 sequences are MNHEY and SVGAGI. The V end lost 0 bases, the J end lost 6 bases, and 8 bases lay between the germline ends. The CDR3 is CASSYSQGHGYTF. The CDR3, as DNA: TGTGCCAGCAGTTACTCCCAGGGACATGGCTACACCTTC.

The chain couples TRBV12-5 to TRBJ1-2, with no clear D. Germline values: CDR1 LGHNT, CDR2 FRNRAP. The CDR3 length is 16 residues. V lost 0 bases and J lost 4, with 15 bases in between. The CDR3 region has the DNA TGTGCTAGTGGTTTGGTACTAGCCGGGATTAGCTATGGCTACACCTTC. Translation: CASGLVLAGISYGYTF. The full variable domain, its missing parts supplied by reference TRBV12-5 and TRBJ1-2, is DARVTQTPRHKVTEMGQEVTMRCQPILGHNTVFWYRQTMMQGLELLAYFRNRAPLDDSGMPKDRFSAEMPDATLATLKIQPSEPRDSAVYFCASGLVLAGISYGYTFGSGTRLTVV.

This clonotype has at least ten counts. The genes are TRBV11-2 and TRBJ1-2, with TRBD1 matching over 8 bases. Germline CDR1 and CDR2: SGHAT and FQNNGV. Trimming removed 5 bases from V and 3 bases from J; junction bases left unmatched: 5. The CDR3 extends over 14 amino acids. This CDR3 is CASSPQTGDYGYTF. The CDR3 nucleotides are TGTGCCAGCAGCCCACAGACAGGGGACTATGGCTACACCTTC.

The chain recombines TRBV9 with TRBJ2-7, with a possible D match to TRBD1 (6 bases). Germline CDR1 and CDR2: SGDLS and YYNGEE. CDR3 length: 15 residues. V lost 1 base and J lost 6, with 17 bases in between. CDR3 DNA sequence: TGTGCCAGCAGCGTACAGGCAGGGGTAGGAACCGAGCAGTACTTC. Amino acid sequence: CASSVQAGVGTEQYF.